Here is one T cell receptor (beta chain) with its context. Antigen specificity is unknown. The CDR3 sequence is 13 residues long. The germline CDR1 and CDR2 sequences are SGHTA and FQGTGA. V was clipped by 3 bases and J by 2 bases, with 7 bases between them. This sample was taken from a study of cytotoxic CD8 clonotypes in ibrutinib-treated CLL. Study-level findings and limits: Among the clonotypes, public ones were uncommon and contracted or held stable on treatment.

Depth targeted 1 in 200,000 to 1 in 1 million T cells, averaging roughly 9.3x coverage per clonotype. Assay: immunoSEQ multiplex PCR; the TCRdb copy retains only in-frame clones and omits some. Found here are some 140,000 clones, approximately 90% of them singletons; the top ten hold more than 10%. With cryopreserved PBMCs as the source, 1.5 to 2 micrograms of genomic DNA went to TCR beta libraries. The clonotype comes from a human donor with chronic lymphocytic leukemia. This chain connects TRBV7-3 to TRBJ2-5, with D unclear. Sequencing was performed on PBMCs, taken after 12 months of ibrutinib treatment. The CDR3 sequence: CASSLHFQETQYF. The DNA for the CDR3 is TGTGCCAGCAGCTTGCACTTTCAAGAGACCCAGTACTTC.